This T cell receptor beta chain was observed in a study of blood T cell repertoires in COVID-19. Overall study: The samples span acute and convalescent COVID-19 from the United States, Italy and Spain. Sources were T cells, B-cell-depleted T cells, or PBMCs; the material itself was cDNA or gDNA.

This clone was seen once. The CDR3 totals 13 residues. Germline CDR1 MDHEN, CDR2 SYDVKM. Trimming took 5 bases from V and 6 from J, leaving 12 bases between them. Profiling relied on immunoSEQ multiplex PCR, and the TCRdb table lists in-frame clones only, not all of them. The data show roughly 100,000 clones, with roughly four fifths seen just once and 15% held by the top ten. The sample comprised peripheral blood. This TCR was recovered from a woman of 80 years or more with acute or convalescent COVID-19. The genes are TRBV28 and TRBJ2-3; no reliable D call. CDR3 in DNA: TGTGCCAGCAGTATAAGACTGTCGGATACGCAGTATTTT. Its protein product is CASSIRLSDTQYF.